These 32 T cell receptor beta chains share one sample of origin, sequenced in a study of cytomegalovirus exposure and HLA in healthy donors (dated by TCRdb to 2017 to 2019). Libraries were prepared through the immunoSEQ multiplex PCR assay. For the multiplex PCR, a mixture combining 60 forward primers for TCR Vbeta segments and 13 reverse primers for TCR Jbeta segments was used. As stored in TCRdb, this immuneACCESS dataset retains in-frame rearrangements with V and J assigned. A fraction of the clones does not appear; measured against another copy, unresolved V genes explain less than half of the discrepancy, and the remainder lacks a known reason. The table for this sample lists just over 150,000 clones; 80% of them were counted only once. Jointly, the top ten make up roughly 6.3% of the sample. Sequencing was done on a sample of PBMCs. Receptors were obtained from a male donor in good health and CMV-seropositive.

The chain recombines TRBV7-6 with TRBJ1-5; 7 bases line up with TRBD1. The CDR3 loop spans 14 amino acids. With 5 bases clipped from V and 3 bases from J, the junction kept 4 bases outside the gene matches. Germline CDR1 is SGHVS and CDR2 is FNYEAQ. CDR3: CASSPGGLNQPQHF. The DNA for the CDR3 is TGTGCCAGCAGCCCAGGGGGGCTCAATCAGCCCCAGCATTTT.

V is TRBV4-1 and J is TRBJ2-1; 10 bases fit TRBD2. Germline V CDR1 and CDR2: MGHRA, YSYEKL. The CDR3 sequence is 15 residues long. V was clipped by 2 bases and J by 6 bases; unmatched bases: 4. In nucleotides, the CDR3 is TGCGCCAGCAGCCAACCTAGCGGGAGAGGCAATGAGCAGTTCTTC. Residues: CASSQPSGRGNEQFF.

J is TRBJ2-7 and V is TRBV4-3, with 8 bases fitting TRBD1. The germline CDR1 and CDR2 sequences are LGHNA and YSLEER. J was trimmed by 2 bases and V by 5 bases; bases with no gene match: 2. The CDR3 consists of 13 residues. The DNA for the CDR3 is TGCGCCAGCAGCTACAGGGGGACCTACGAGCAGTACTTC. Its protein is CASSYRGTYEQYF.

The chain couples TRBV11-3 to TRBJ2-3; 11 bases map to TRBD2. V was pared by 1 base and J by 4 bases, with 4 bases of the junction left unmatched. The CDR3 spans 16 residues. Germline lookup yields CDR1 SGHNT and CDR2 YENEEA. The DNA of the CDR3 is TGTGCCAGCAGCTTAGTGACTAGCGGGAAGCCAGATACGCAGTATTTT. Residues: CASSLVTSGKPDTQYF.

This clone was seen just once. The CDR3 reads CAISERGTSGRDEQFF. Here the CDR3 DNA reads TGTGCCATCAGTGAGCGGGGGACTAGCGGGAGGGATGAGCAGTTCTTC. The chain uses TRBV10-3 and TRBJ2-1; TRBD2 matches 16 bases. This CDR3 contains 16 residues. CDR1 is ENHRY and CDR2 is SYGVKD in the germline V gene. Trimming removed 2 bases from V and 8 bases from J; junction bases left unmatched: 3.

The chain couples TRBV4-1 to TRBJ2-2; D unresolved. Germline V lookup: CDR1 MGHRA, CDR2 YSYEKL. There are 17 residues in the CDR3. Trimming pared 1 base from V and 5 bases from J, leaving 17 bases between. DNA of the CDR3: TGCGCCAGCAGCCAAGGCTTGCTAGTTGGCCTTACCGGGGAGCTGTTTTTT. Amino acids: CASSQGLLVGLTGELFF.

This chain connects TRBV19 to TRBJ2-1, with 12 bases lining up with TRBD2. Trimming took 0 bases from V and 2 from J; bases not matched to a gene: 20. CDR1 and CDR2 (germline): LNHDA, SQIVND (reference sequence). CDR3 length: 23 residues. The CDR3 nucleotides are TGTGCCAGTAGTATAGATGGGCCTCGGCCCAGTTTACTAGCGGGAGGCCCCTACAATGAGCAGTTCTTC. Translated: CASSIDGPRPSLLAGGPYNEQFF.

This chain uses TRBV18 with TRBJ1-5, with 7 bases aligning to TRBD1. CDR3 size: 17 residues. Germline CDR1 reads KGHSH; CDR2 reads LQKENI. J lost 6 bases, V lost 3 bases, and 14 bases had no gene match. Here the CDR3 reads CASSPPSETGFGQPQHF. Here the CDR3 DNA reads TGTGCCAGCTCACCCCCCTCAGAGACAGGGTTCGGTCAGCCCCAGCATTTT.

V usage is TRBV20-1 and J usage is TRBJ1-2; D ambiguous. Trimming left V 5 bases short and J 4 bases short, with 8 bases between. CDR3 length: 11 residues. CDR1 and CDR2 (germline): DFQATT, SNEGSKA (reference sequence). CDR3 sequence: CSASTVYGYTF. CDR3 DNA: TGCAGTGCTTCCACAGTCTATGGCTACACCTTC.

The genes are TRBV6-1 and TRBJ2-5, with TRBD2 matching 9 bases. Germline V gene lookup returns CDR1 MNHNS and CDR2 SASEGT. The junction had 9 bases not matched to a gene; V was cut back by 8 bases and J by 5 bases. CDR3 size: 14 residues. The DNA of the CDR3 is TGTGCCAGCGCTGGGGGACTAGCCGGGGAGACCCAGTACTTC. Translation: CASAGGLAGETQYF.

The rearrangement uses TRBV6-1 and TRBJ1-6, with unresolved D. V was clipped by 6 bases and J by 5 bases, with 11 bases between them. The CDR3 sequence is 14 residues long. From germline, CDR1 is MNHNS and CDR2 SASEGT. The CDR3 spells CASRHYGDNSPLHF. DNA of the CDR3: TGTGCCAGCAGACATTACGGGGATAATTCACCCCTCCACTTT.

V gene TRBV12-5 combines with J gene TRBJ1-1; TRBD1 matches 9 bases. The CDR3 runs to 18 residues. CDR1 and CDR2 from the germline V gene are LGHNT and FRNRAP. With 1 base clipped from V and 0 bases from J, the junction kept 9 bases outside the gene matches. The CDR3 region is CASGLEGGTGFLNTEAFF. The DNA of the CDR3 is TGTGCTAGTGGTTTGGAAGGGGGGACAGGGTTTCTGAACACTGAAGCTTTCTTT.

The chain is built from TRBV19 and TRBJ2-5; 7 bases map to TRBD2. CDR1 and CDR2 (germline): LNHDA, SQIVND (reference sequence). After removal of 5 bases from V and 3 bases from J, the junction contained 6 bases not matched to a gene. The CDR3 contains 14 residues. CDR3 amino acids: CASSALGGKETQYF. The DNA for the CDR3 is TGTGCCAGTAGTGCCCTGGGAGGGAAAGAGACCCAGTACTTC.

The genes are TRBV10-3 and TRBJ1-4; the D is unclear. CDR3 length: 14 amino acids. CDR1 is ENHRY, CDR2 SYGVKD, per germline. Trimming shortened V by 4 bases and J by 0 bases, and 6 bases separated the two germline ends. The CDR3 sequence is CAISVGPTNEKLFF. The CDR3 nucleotides are TGTGCCATCAGTGTGGGCCCAACTAATGAAAAACTGTTTTTT.

The chain joins TRBV5-1 to TRBJ2-2, with 9 bases that match TRBD2. Germline trimming cut 4 bases from V and 4 bases from J; bases unmatched to any gene: 8. The germline V gene encodes CDR1 SGHRS and CDR2 YFSETQ. There are 16 residues in the CDR3. CDR3 sequence: CASSDLAGRVTGELFF. In DNA form, the CDR3 reads TGCGCCAGCAGCGATCTAGCGGGACGTGTCACCGGGGAGCTGTTTTTT.

The V gene is TRBV11-2, the J gene TRBJ2-4; D is ambiguous. This CDR3 contains 15 residues. Trimming cost V 3 bases and J 1 base, with 10 bases left between them. Germline assignment: CDR1 SGHAT and CDR2 FQNNGV. CDR3: CASSFVPGAKNIQYF. As DNA, the CDR3 is TGTGCCAGCAGCTTCGTCCCCGGGGCCAAAAACATTCAGTACTTC. Full variable domain (rest looked up from reference TRBV11-2 and TRBJ2-4): EAGVAQSPRYKIIEKRQSVAFWCNPISGHATLYWYQQILGQGPKLLIQFQNNGVVDDSQLPKDRFSAERLKGVDSTLKIQPAKLEDSAVYLCASSFVPGAKNIQYFGAGTRLSVL.

The rearrangement joins TRBV7-9 to TRBJ2-2; TRBD1 might be the D (6 bases). CDR1 is SEHNR, CDR2 FQNEAQ, per germline (reference sequence). The CDR3 consists of 15 residues. Between the trimmed V and J ends, which lost 4 bases and 0 bases, there was a span of 9 bases. CDR3 DNA: TGTGCCAGCAGCTCAGCAGGGGCGAACACCGGGGAGCTGTTTTTT. Translating gives CASSSAGANTGELFF. The variable domain in full, completed from reference TRBV7-9 and TRBJ2-2, reads DTGVSQNPRHKITKRGQNVTFRCDPISEHNRLYWYRQTLGQGPEFLTYFQNEAQLEKSRLLSDRFSAERPKGSFSTLEIQRTEQGDSAMYLCASSSAGANTGELFFGEGSRLTVL.

The genes are TRBV5-6 and TRBJ1-3; tentative D call: TRBD1 (6 bases). This CDR3 region has 16 residues. CDR1 and CDR2 (germline): SGHDT, YYEEEE. Trimming removed 7 bases at V and 1 base at J, with 18 bases between. CDR3 coding DNA: TGTGCCAGCGGGGGGGGCAGAACGATTTCTGGAAACACCATATATTTT. As protein: CASGGGRTISGNTIYF.

This sequence joins TRBV7-3 and TRBJ2-3, with 10 nucleotides matching TRBD1. CDR1 is SGHTA, CDR2 FQGTGA, per germline. This CDR3 contains 17 residues. The junction had 10 bases not matched to a gene; V was cut back by 1 base and J by 6 bases. CDR3 region: CASSLMARQGAWDTQYF. The CDR3 coding sequence is TGTGCCAGCAGCTTAATGGCCCGACAGGGGGCATGGGATACGCAGTATTTT.

On this clone: The junction departs from germline at one end; a sequencing error may be responsible. The CDR3 DNA follows: TGTTCCAGCAGCTCAACAGGGGGCGAGCAGTACTTC. It codes for CSSSSTGGEQYF. The V gene is TRBV7-9, the J gene TRBJ2-7, with 8 bases fitting TRBD1. Germline lookup yields CDR1 SEHNR and CDR2 FQNEAQ (reference sequence). There are 12 residues in the CDR3.

The chain has TRBV30 and TRBJ1-1; TRBD1 matches at 10 bases. The CDR3 consists of 13 residues. Looked up from germline, CDR1 is GTSNPN and CDR2 is SVGIG (reference sequence). V lost 8 bases, J lost 2 bases, and 5 bases stayed unmatched. The CDR3 bases are TGTGCCAGGGACAGGGGTCTCAACACTGAAGCTTTCTTT. Its protein is CARDRGLNTEAFF.

The CDR3 loop is CASSLVGGEIDTQYF. DNA of the CDR3: TGCGCCAGCAGCTTGGTGGGAGGGGAAATAGATACGCAGTATTTT. The chain recombines TRBV5-1 with TRBJ2-3, with TRBD2 identical over 7 bases. The germline V gene has CDR1 SGHRS and CDR2 YFSETQ. The CDR3 sequence is 15 residues long. With 0 bases clipped from V and 5 bases from J, the junction kept 6 bases outside the gene matches. Using reference TRBV5-1 and TRBJ2-3 for the parts outside the CDR3, the full variable domain is KAGVTQTPRYLIKTRGQQVTLSCSPISGHRSVSWYQQTPGQGLQFLFEYFSETQRNKGNFPGRFSGRQFSNSRSEMNVSTLELGDSALYLCASSLVGGEIDTQYFGPGTRLTVL.

The V gene is TRBV7-2, the J gene TRBJ2-1; TRBD1 matches 9 bases. The length of the CDR3 is 15 residues. The J segment lost 7 bases and the V segment lost 3 bases, leaving 7 bases of the junction unmatched. Per the germline V gene, CDR1 is SGHTA and CDR2 is FQGNSA. CDR3: CASSFGTGRRNEQFF. In DNA, the CDR3 is TGTGCCAGCAGCTTCGGGACAGGGAGAAGGAATGAGCAGTTCTTC.

This clone appeared a single time. The J gene is TRBJ2-1, the V gene TRBV6-5; D unresolved. Trimming pared 4 bases from V and 0 bases from J, leaving 13 bases between. Germline-derived CDR1 and CDR2 are MNHEY and SVGAGI. This CDR3 has 16 residues. The CDR3 DNA sequence: TGTGCCAGCAGTTCCGGGTTCGATAGCTCCTACAATGAGCAGTTCTTC. Translated, it gives CASSSGFDSSYNEQFF.

The chain has TRBV1 and TRBJ2-1; TRBD2 is the table's D call, not checked against the DNA. TRBV1 is a documented pseudogene. This CDR3 region has 13 residues. CDR3 residues: CTSRLSGNNEQFF. CDR3 nucleotide sequence: TGCACCAGCAGACTTAGCGGGAACAATGAGCAGTTCTTC.

The chain couples TRBV11-3 to TRBJ1-1; 7 bases fit TRBD1. This CDR3 spans 13 amino acids. V lost 2 bases and J lost 3; bases outside the gene matches: 0. The V gene's germline CDR1 is SGHNT and CDR2 YENEEA. CDR3 in amino acids: CASSLQGDTEAFF. CDR3 coding DNA: TGTGCCAGCAGCTTACAGGGGGACACTGAAGCTTTCTTT.

A remark on this clone: Additional DNA sequences in this sample encode the identical CDR3. This rearrangement joins TRBV29-1 to TRBJ2-6, with D uncertain. Germline assignment: CDR1 SQVTM and CDR2 ANQGSEA. Trimming shortened V by 4 bases and J by 0 bases, and 4 bases separated the two germline ends. The CDR3 runs 13 residues. CDR3 sequence (DNA): TGCAGCGTTGCTGTCTCTGGGGCCAACGTCCTGACTTTC. It is translated as CSVAVSGANVLTF.

V gene TRBV5-6 combines with J gene TRBJ2-7; 8 bases match TRBD2. Per germline, CDR1 SGHDT and CDR2 YYEEEE. CDR3 length: 17 amino acids. The V and J ends lost 4 bases and 6 bases, in that order; junction bases with no gene match: 18. The CDR3 DNA reads TGTGCCAGCAGCCCTAGGTGGGCAGCGGGAGAAGTAGGCGAGCAGTACTTC. This encodes CASSPRWAAGEVGEQYF.

In this sample, this clone turned up a few times. The chain employs TRBV19 and TRBJ1-1, with 7 bases matching TRBD1. Germline V gene sequence: CDR1 LNHDA, CDR2 SQIVND (reference sequence). Unmatched junction bases numbered 8, after V lost 3 bases and J lost 7 bases. This CDR3 is built from 14 residues. The CDR3 sequence is CASSIPTPGGEAFF. Written as DNA, the CDR3 is TGTGCCAGTAGTATTCCAACCCCAGGGGGTGAAGCTTTCTTT.

In its sample, this clone was seen a few times. This chain uses TRBV7-8 with TRBJ2-7; possible D gene TRBD1, 5 bases. The V and J ends lost 7 bases and 4 bases respectively, with 14 bases between them. The CDR3 has 13 amino acids. Germline lookup yields CDR1 SGHVS and CDR2 FQNEAQ. CDR3: CASKPQAAYEQYF. In DNA, the CDR3 is TGTGCCAGCAAACCACAGGCAGCTTACGAGCAGTACTTC.

V and J are TRBV27 and TRBJ1-5; D is uncertain. V dropped 0 bases and J dropped 8 bases, with 8 bases sitting between them. CDR1 and CDR2 from the germline V gene are MNHEY and SMNVEV (reference sequence). The CDR3 has 13 residues. The CDR3 protein is CASSLSGGEPQHF. The CDR3 nucleotides are TGTGCCAGCAGTTTATCGGGAGGCGAGCCCCAGCATTTT.

The chain employs TRBV27 and TRBJ1-4, with a tentative D call TRBD1 (5 bases). This CDR3 has 17 residues. The V and J ends lost 5 bases and 2 bases respectively, with 18 bases between them. Germline CDR1 and CDR2: MNHEY and SMNVEV (reference sequence). CDR3 loop: CASSPGTGRETNEKLFF. CDR3 nucleotides: TGTGCCAGCAGTCCAGGGACCGGGAGAGAGACTAATGAAAAACTGTTTTTT.